The source of this T cell receptor (beta chain) is a study of T cell responses to AZD1222 COVID-19 vaccine. Study-level findings and limits: Researchers took repertoire samples only after the peak T cell response had come. The study found Spike-specific TCR breadth and depth rose after two AZD1222 doses.

Sequencing was performed with immunoSEQ multiplex PCR; in TCRdb, only in-frame clones are kept and a portion is missing. The table shows some 130,000 clones, with 75% to 90% occurring only once. Remarks on this clone: Antigen specificity is unknown.

Trimming removed 4 bases from V and 10 bases from J, with 12 bases in between. In germline, CDR1 is SGHNT, CDR2 YYREEE (reference sequence). The CDR3 runs to 12 residues. The TCR was taken from an adult in good health. Here the sequenced sample was peripheral blood, taken on day 0 of AZD1222 vaccination. The rearrangement uses TRBV5-4 and TRBJ2-1; no clear D gene. The CDR3 DNA reads TGTGCCAGCAGCCCCGACCCTAAGGAGCAGTTCTTC. It encodes CASSPDPKEQFF.